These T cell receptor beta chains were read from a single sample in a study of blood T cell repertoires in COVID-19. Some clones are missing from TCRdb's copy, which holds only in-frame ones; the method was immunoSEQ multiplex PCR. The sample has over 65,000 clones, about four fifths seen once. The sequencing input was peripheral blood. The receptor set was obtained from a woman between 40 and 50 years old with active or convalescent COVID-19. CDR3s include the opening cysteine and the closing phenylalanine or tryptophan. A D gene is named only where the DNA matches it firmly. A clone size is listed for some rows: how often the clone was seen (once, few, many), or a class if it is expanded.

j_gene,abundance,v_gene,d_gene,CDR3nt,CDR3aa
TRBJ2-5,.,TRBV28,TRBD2,TGTGCCAGCAGTTTTTCCCCCGGGGCTAGCGGGAGTTGGGAGACCCAGTACTTC,CASSFSPGASGSWETQYF
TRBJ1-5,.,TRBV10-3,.,TGTGCCATCAGTGAGTCCTCCGGTCAGCCCCAGCATTTT,CAISESSGQPQHF
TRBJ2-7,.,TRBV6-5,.,TGTGCCAGCGGACAGTTCTCCTACGAGCAGTACTTC,CASGQFSYEQYF
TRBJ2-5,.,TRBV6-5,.,TGTGCCAGCAGTTACGCGGGACAAGAGACCCAGTACTTC,CASSYAGQETQYF
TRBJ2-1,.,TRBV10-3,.,TGTGCCATCAGTGAGTCTAGGGGCTACAATGAGCAGTTCTTC,CAISESRGYNEQFF
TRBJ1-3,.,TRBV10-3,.,TGTGCCATCAGTGGGGGCCCGGTCGACTCTGGAAACACCATATATTTT,CAISGGPVDSGNTIYF
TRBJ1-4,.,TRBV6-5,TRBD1,TGTGCCAGCAGCCAGGGACAGTCTTTTAATGAAAAACTGTTTTTT,CASSQGQSFNEKLFF
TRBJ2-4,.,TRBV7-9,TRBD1,TGTGCCAGCAGTTCTCCAGGGGGCGACATTCAGTACTTC,CASSSPGGDIQYF
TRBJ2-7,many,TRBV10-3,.,TGTGCCATCAGTGAGTCGGCCGGGACTGCGATAGGGGAGCAGTACTTC,CAISESAGTAIGEQYF
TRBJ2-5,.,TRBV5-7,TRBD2,TGTGCCAGCAGCCGGGGCCAGGGTGGCCCGGGGGGAGAGACCCAGTACTTC,CASSRGQGGPGGETQYF
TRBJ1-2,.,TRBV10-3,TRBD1,TGTGCCATCAGTGAGGGGACAGGGTTTGGCTACACCTTC,CAISEGTGFGYTF
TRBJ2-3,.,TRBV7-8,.,TGTGCCAGCAGCTTAACGGGAGCTAGATTCACAGATACGCAGTATTTT,CASSLTGARFTDTQYF
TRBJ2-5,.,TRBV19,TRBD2,TGTGCCAGTTCCTGGACTAGCGGGGGGGGTGAGACCCAGTACTTC,CASSWTSGGGETQYF
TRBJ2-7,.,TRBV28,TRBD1,TGTGCCAGCAGTTCCACCGGGACAGGGGGCGAGCAGTACTTC,CASSSTGTGGEQYF
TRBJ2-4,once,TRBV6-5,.,TGTGCCAGCAGTTACTCGAAGCGGAACATTCAGTACTTC,CASSYSKRNIQYF
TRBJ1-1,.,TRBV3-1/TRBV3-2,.,TGTGCCAGCAGCCCCCGCAGGGGTGATCTCACTGAAGCTTTCTTT,CASSPRRGDLTEAFF
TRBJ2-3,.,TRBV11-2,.,TGTGCCAGCAGCTTACGTGGTACAGGGTACGCAGATACGCAGTATTTT,CASSLRGTGYADTQYF
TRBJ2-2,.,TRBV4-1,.,TGCGCCAGCAGCCCTATGCCGATATCGGACACCGGGGAGCTGTTTTTT,CASSPMPISDTGELFF
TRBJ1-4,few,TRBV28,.,TGTGCCAGCAGTTCATCAGGGGAAAAACTGTTTTTT,CASSSSGEKLFF
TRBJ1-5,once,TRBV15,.,TGTGCCACCAGCCGACCGGGAGGGAATCAGCCCCAGCATTTT,CATSRPGGNQPQHF